This T cell receptor beta chain derives from a study of early T cells in non-severe SARS-CoV-2 infection. Background on the study: Whole-blood bulk RNA, unsorted, was sequenced, and chains were unpaired.

In the library, individual cDNA molecules carried attached unique molecular identifiers. TCRdb re-called the 5' RACE reads with MiXCR, one entry per CDR3 protein. The data contain more than 45,000 distinct CDR3 sequences, around 13% of them singletons. Germline values: CDR1 ENHRY, CDR2 SYGVKD. The CDR3 is made up of 11 amino acids. With respect to this clonotype: One end of the junction varies from germline; a read error may be responsible.

Material: whole blood. The V call is TRBV10-3, the J call TRBJ1-2, with D perhaps TRBD1 (5 bases). This clonotype originated in an adult who was a healthcare worker with PCR-confirmed SARS-CoV-2 infection or an uninfected control (not recorded which). The CDR3 sequence: CAIGTLGGTSF. The CDR3 region has the DNA TGTGCCATCGGGACCCTCGGGGGTACCAGCTTC.